This T cell receptor (beta chain) was obtained from a study of PD-L1 blockade in urothelial cancer (dated by TCRdb to 2016 to 2017). For context, the study as a whole: Therapy was started in the mid-2010s for all patients, and atezolizumab 1,200 mg was administered intravenously every 3 weeks. About 85% of the roughly 30 patients were males with bladder-origin urothelial cancer, and about 60% of the 29 reported a prior smoking history. Patients had an ECOG performance status of 0 or 1 and had received between 0 and 3 prior chemotherapy regimens. Blood samples were analyzed at 3 weeks after treatment start (second dose) and at 6 weeks after treatment start. Blood samples gave median yields of roughly 150,000 T cells and over 80,000 unique TCRs, along with a median clonality of about 0.084. Somatic, immune and clinical correlates of response to PD-L1 blockade with atezolizumab in urothelial cancer were the focus of an exploratory multi-omic analysis. Pretreatment tumor samples, along with matched peripheral blood collected serially before and after atezolizumab treatment, underwent TCR sequencing. Durable clinical benefit was defined as a progression-free survival longer than 6 months, and TCR features were additionally tested against progression-free survival and overall survival. In the same patients who had TCR sequencing, pretreatment tumors also underwent whole exome sequencing and RNA sequencing. Durable clinical benefit was achieved by nine patients and was not achieved by 20 patients. Some 29 patients had pretreatment blood TCR-seq, about 25 had at least one posttreatment blood collection, and about 25 had tumor TCR-seq. Paper-wide results and their limitations: A pretreatment peripheral blood TCR clonality below the median was linked to improved progression-free and overall survival. Among patients with durable benefit, tumor-associated TCR clones showed greater expansion in peripheral blood 3 weeks after treatment started (n ≈ 21, p = 0.022). Small sample size (n ≈ 30) and many exploratory analyses mean the results are intended to be hypothesis-generating.

V loses 9 bases of germline sequence and J loses 1 base, and the interval between the two ends is 15 bases. The germline V gene (reference sequence) yields LNHDA for CDR1 and SQIVND for CDR2. The CDR3, from cysteine to phenylalanine, totals 15 residues. Here the CDR3 DNA is all that survives: 45 bases in frame from base 1. A cohort of 25 to 30 patients with locally advanced or metastatic urothelial carcinoma, treated at Memorial Sloan Kettering on a trial protocol, was included. Peripheral blood mononuclear cells were collected pretreatment and during treatment, with between 1 and 8 total time points per patient. The Qiagen DNeasy Blood extraction kit was used to purify genomic DNA from total PBMCs and from tumor samples. PBMCs were collected pretreatment and during treatment, and were isolated and stored as previously described. Synthetic TCR analog templates were spiked into each PCR to estimate absolute template abundance from read counts. TCRbeta CDR3 regions were amplified from genomic DNA with bias-controlled V and J gene primers using the immunoSEQ assay. Sequencing of rearranged TCRbeta segments was done at approximately 20X coverage. On the authors' methods: Sequencing errors were corrected by clustering and CDR3s were annotated against IMGT to assign V, D and J genes. Out-of-frame and stop-codon sequences were excluded, and only productive TCRbeta rearrangements were used in downstream analyses. To compute clonality, Shannon entropy was normalized by the log of the number of unique productive sequences and then subtracted from one. Fisher's exact test with Benjamini-Hochberg correction, at a threshold of adjusted p below 0.01, was used to find clones that differed between time points or between blood and tumor. Sourced from immuneACCESS, this table was stored by TCRdb with only in-frame sequences that have V and J called. A share of the clones is absent; for the studies checked, an unresolved V gene accounts for under half, and the remainder has no known explanation. V and J calls and clone size are given by that table; D and trimming were obtained from the DNA. The table for this sample lists 50,000 or so clones; over 75% of them were counted only once. Of the sample, about 4.5% is held by the ten largest clones.

About this clone itself: Its recognized antigen is unknown. No base quality values were provided; no much bigger clone lies one nucleotide off.

The sample consisted of PBMCs, taken around atezolizumab (anti-PD-L1) treatment. This receptor chain uses TRBV19 and TRBJ2-2; matching of 6 bases hints at TRBD1 as the D gene. This TCR was recovered from a man in his 70s with urothelial cancer. The DNA reads TGTGCCAGCAAATCCGGGACAAAGAACACCGGGGAGCTGTTTTTT. Protein translation: CASKSGTKNTGELFF.